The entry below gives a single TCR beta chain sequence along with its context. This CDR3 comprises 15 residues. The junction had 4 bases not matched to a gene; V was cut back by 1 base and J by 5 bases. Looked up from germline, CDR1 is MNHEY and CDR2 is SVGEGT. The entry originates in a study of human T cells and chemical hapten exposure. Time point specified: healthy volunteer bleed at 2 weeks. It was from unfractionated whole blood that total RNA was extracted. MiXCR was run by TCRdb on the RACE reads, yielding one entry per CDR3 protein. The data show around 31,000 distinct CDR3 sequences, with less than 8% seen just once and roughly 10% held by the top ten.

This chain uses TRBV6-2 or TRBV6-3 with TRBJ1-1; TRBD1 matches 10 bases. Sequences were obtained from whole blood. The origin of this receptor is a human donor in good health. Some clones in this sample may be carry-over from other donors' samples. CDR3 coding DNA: TGTGCCAGCAGTTACTACGGACAGGGGGGGACTGAAGCTTTCTTT. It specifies CASSYYGQGGTEAFF.